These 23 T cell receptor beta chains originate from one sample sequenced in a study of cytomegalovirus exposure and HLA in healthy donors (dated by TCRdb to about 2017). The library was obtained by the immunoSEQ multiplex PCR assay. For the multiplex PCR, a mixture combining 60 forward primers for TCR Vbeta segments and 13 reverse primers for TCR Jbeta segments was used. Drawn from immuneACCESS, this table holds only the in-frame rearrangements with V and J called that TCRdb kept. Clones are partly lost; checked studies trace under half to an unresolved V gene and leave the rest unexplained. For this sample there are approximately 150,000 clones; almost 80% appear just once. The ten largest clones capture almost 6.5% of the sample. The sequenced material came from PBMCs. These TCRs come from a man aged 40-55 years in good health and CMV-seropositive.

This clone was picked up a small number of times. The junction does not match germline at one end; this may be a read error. The CDR3 loop reads CASSSTENTEAFF. The CDR3 nucleotides read TGTGCTAGCAGCTCCACAGAGAACACTGAAGCTTTCTTT. V gene TRBV7-7 combines with J gene TRBJ1-1; D not certain. The CDR3 has 13 amino acids. Germline CDR1 SSHAT, CDR2 FNYEAQ (reference sequence).

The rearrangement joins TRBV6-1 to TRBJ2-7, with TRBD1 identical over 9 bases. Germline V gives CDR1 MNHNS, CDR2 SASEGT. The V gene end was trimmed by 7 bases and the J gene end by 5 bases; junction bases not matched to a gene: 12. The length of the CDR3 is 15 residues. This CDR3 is CASNLNPGQGDEQYF. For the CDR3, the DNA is TGTGCCAGCAATTTAAATCCGGGACAGGGTGACGAGCAGTACTTC.

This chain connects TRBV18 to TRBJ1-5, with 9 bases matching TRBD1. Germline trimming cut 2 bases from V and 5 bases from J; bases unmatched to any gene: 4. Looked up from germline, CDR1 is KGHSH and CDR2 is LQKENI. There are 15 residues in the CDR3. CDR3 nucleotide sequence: TGTGCCAGCTCACCAGGGACAGGGCTTGATCAGCCCCAGCATTTT. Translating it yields CASSPGTGLDQPQHF.

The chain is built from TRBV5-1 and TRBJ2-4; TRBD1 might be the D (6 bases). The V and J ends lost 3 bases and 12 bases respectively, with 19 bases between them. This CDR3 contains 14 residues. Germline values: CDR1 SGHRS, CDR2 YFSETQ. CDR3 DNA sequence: TGCGCCAGCAGCTGGACAGTTCCCCCAGACAGTCAGTACTTC. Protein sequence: CASSWTVPPDSQYF.

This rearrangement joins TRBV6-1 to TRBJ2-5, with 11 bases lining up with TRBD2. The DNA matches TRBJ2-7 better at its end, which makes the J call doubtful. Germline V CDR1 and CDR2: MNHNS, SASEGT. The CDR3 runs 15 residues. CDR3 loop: CASTLGLADSYEQYF. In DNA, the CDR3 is TGTGCCAGCACCTTGGGACTAGCGGATTCTTACGAGCAGTACTTC.

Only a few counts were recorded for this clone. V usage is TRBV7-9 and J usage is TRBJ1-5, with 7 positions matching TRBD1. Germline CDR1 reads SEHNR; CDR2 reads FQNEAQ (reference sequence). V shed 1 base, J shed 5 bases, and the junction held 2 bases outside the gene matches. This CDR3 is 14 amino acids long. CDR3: CASSLGQGDQPQHF. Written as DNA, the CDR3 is TGTGCCAGCAGCTTAGGGCAGGGGGATCAGCCCCAGCATTTT.

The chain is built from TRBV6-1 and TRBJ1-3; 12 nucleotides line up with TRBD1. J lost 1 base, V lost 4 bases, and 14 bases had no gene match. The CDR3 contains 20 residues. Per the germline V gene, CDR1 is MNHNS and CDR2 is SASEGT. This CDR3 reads CASSGAGTGGFWGSGNTIYF. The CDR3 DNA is TGTGCCAGCAGTGGGGCCGGGACAGGGGGCTTCTGGGGGTCTGGAAACACCATATATTTT.

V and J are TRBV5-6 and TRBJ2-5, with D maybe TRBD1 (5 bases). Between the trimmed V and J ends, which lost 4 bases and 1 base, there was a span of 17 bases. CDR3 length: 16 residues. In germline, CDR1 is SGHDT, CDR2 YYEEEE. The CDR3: CASSHYRKTVQETQYF. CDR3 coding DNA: TGTGCCAGCAGCCATTACCGGAAGACAGTCCAAGAGACCCAGTACTTC.

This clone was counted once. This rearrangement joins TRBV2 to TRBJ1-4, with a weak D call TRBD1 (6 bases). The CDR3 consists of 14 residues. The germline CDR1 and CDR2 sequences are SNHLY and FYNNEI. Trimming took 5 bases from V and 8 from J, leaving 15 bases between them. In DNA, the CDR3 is TGTGCCAGCAGTTGGGACATCGGGCAAGAAAAACTGTTTTTT. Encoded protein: CASSWDIGQEKLFF.

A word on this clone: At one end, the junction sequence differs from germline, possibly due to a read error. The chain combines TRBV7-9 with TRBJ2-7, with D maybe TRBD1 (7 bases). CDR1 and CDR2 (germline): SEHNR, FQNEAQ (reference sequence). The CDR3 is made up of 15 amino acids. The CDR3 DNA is TGTTCCAGCAGCTTAGCGGCAACGGGACAGAGGGAGCAGTACTTC. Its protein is CSSSLAATGQREQYF.

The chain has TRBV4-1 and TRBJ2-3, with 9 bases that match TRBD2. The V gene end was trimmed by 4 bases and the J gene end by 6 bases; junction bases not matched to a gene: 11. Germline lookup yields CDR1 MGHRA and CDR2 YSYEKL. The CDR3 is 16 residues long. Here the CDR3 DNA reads TGCGCCAGCAGCCCGCGAGGGGGCGGGAGGGTGGATACGCAGTATTTT. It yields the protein CASSPRGGGRVDTQYF.

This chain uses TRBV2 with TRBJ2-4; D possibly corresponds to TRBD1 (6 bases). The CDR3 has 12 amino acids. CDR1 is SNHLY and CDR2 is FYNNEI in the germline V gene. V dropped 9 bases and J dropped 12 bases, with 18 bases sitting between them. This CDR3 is CASTGRGGSQYF. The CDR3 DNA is TGTGCCAGTACAGGGCGAGGCGGCAGTCAGTACTTC.

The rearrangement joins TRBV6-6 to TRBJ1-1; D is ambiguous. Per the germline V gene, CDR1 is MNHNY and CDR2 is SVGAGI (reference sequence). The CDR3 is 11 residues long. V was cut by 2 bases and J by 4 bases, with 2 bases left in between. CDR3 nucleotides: TGTGCCAGCAGTTACCTCACTGAAGCTTTCTTT. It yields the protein CASSYLTEAFF.

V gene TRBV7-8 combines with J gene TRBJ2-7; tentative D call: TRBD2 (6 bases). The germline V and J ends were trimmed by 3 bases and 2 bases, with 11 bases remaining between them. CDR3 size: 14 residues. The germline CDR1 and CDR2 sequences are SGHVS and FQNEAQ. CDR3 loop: CASSFPGLPYEQYF. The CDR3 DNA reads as TGTGCCAGCAGCTTCCCTGGACTACCCTACGAGCAGTACTTC.

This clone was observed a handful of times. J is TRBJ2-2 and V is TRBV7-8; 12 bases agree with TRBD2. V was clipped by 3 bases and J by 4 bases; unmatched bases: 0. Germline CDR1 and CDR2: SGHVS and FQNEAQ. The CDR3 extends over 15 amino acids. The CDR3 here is CASSLGLAGTGELFF. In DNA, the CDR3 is TGTGCCAGCAGCTTGGGACTAGCGGGCACCGGGGAGCTGTTTTTT.

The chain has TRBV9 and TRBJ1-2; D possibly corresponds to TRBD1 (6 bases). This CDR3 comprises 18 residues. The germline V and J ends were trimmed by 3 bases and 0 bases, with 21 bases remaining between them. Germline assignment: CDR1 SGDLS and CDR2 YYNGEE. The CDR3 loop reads CASSEAADRLMSNYGYTF. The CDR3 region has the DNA TGTGCCAGCAGCGAGGCGGCAGACAGGCTAATGTCTAACTATGGCTACACCTTC.

The CDR3 region is CASSALAGESSTDTQYF. The CDR3 DNA reads TGTGCCAGCAGTGCACTAGCGGGGGAATCTAGCACAGATACGCAGTATTTT. The rearrangement joins TRBV28 to TRBJ2-3; 11 bases map to TRBD2. This CDR3 has 17 amino acids. Germline V gene sequence: CDR1 MDHEN, CDR2 SYDVKM. The V gene end was trimmed by 5 bases and the J gene end by 0 bases; junction bases not matched to a gene: 7. The full variable domain, completed using reference TRBV28 and TRBJ2-3, is DVKVTQSSRYLVKRTGEKVFLECVQDMDHENMFWYRQDPGLGLRLIYFSYDVKMKEKGDIPEGYSVSREKKERFSLILESASTNQTSMYLCASSALAGESSTDTQYFGPGTRLTVL.

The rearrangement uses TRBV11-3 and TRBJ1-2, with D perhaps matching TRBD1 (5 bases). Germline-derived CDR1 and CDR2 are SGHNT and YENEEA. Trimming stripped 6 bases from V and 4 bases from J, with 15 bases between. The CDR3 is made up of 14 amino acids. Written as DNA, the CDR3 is TGTGCCAGCAGGAACGGTGGGGCAGCCTATGGCTACACCTTC. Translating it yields CASRNGGAAYGYTF.

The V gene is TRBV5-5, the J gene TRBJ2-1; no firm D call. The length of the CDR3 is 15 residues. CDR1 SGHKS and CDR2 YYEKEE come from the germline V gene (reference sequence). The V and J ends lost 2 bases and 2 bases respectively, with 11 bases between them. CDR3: CASSLGGLTYNEQFF. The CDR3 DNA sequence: TGTGCCAGCAGCTTAGGCGGATTGACCTACAATGAGCAGTTCTTC. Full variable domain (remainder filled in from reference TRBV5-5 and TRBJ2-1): DAGVTQSPTHLIKTRGQQVTLRCSPISGHKSVSWYQQVLGQGPQFIFQYYEKEERGRGNFPDRFSARQFPNYSSELNVNALLLGDSALYLCASSLGGLTYNEQFFGPGTRLTVL.

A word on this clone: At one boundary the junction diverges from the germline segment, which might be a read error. CDR3 DNA: TGTGCCAGCAGCGTAGGCCCCGCGACAGGGGGCGGTGAAGAACTGTTTTTT. Translating it yields CASSVGPATGGGEELFF. The chain combines TRBV9 with TRBJ1-4; 10 bases match TRBD1. CDR3 length equals 17 residues. CDR1 and CDR2 (germline): SGDLS, YYNGEE. The full variable domain, with the rest looked up from reference TRBV9 and TRBJ1-4, is DSGVTQTPKHLITATGQRVTLRCSPRSGDLSVYWYQQSLDQGLQFLIQYYNGEERAKGNILERFSAQQFPDLHSELNLSSLELGDSALYFCASSVGPATGGGEELFFGSGTQLSVL.

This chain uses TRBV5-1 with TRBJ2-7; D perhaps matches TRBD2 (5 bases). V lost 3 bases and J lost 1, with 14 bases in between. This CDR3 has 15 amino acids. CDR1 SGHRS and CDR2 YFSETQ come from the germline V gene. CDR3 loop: CASSYDTTGSYEQYF. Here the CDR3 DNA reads TGCGCCAGCAGCTACGACACGACGGGATCCTACGAGCAGTACTTC.

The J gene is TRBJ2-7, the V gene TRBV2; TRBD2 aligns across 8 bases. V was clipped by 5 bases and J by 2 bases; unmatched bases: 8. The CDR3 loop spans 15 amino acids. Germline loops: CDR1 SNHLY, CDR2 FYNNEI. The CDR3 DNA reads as TGTGCCAGCAGTTCTGGACTAGCAGCCCCCTACGAGCAGTACTTC. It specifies CASSSGLAAPYEQYF. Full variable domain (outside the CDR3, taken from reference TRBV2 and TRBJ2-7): EPEVTQTPSHQVTQMGQEVILRCVPISNHLYFYWYRQILGQKVEFLVSFYNNEISEKSEIFDDQFSVERPDGSNFTLKIRSTKLEDSAMYFCASSSGLAAPYEQYFGPGTRLTVT.

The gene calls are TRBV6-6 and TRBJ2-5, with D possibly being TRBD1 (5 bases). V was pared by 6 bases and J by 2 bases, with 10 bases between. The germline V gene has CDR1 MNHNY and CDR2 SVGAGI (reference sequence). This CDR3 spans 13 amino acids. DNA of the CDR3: TGTGCCAGCAGCCCCAGGGAACAAGAGACCCAGTACTTC. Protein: CASSPREQETQYF.